This TCR beta chain stems from a study of identifying expanded T cells in peripheral blood. Study observations and caveats: Over around two and four weeks, about 16 and 20 clones changed, versus approximately 1.1 between replicates.

This CDR3 has 16 residues. Germline V gives CDR1 MGHRA, CDR2 YSYEKL. V shed 3 bases and J 3 bases; nucleotides not matched to a gene: 9. The assay was immunoSEQ multiplex PCR, and TCRdb's table has in-frame clones only and misses some. This sample has more than 55,000 clones, with roughly 86% found just once. As to this clone: What it binds is unknown.

This chain uses TRBV4-1 with TRBJ2-7; 9 bases fit TRBD1. Sequenced sample: blood. This TCR was recovered from a person aged 18 to 70 in good health. The CDR3 region has the DNA TGCGCCAGCAGCCAGGGATCCGGGACAGGGATCTACGAGCAGTACTTC. Translating gives CASSQGSGTGIYEQYF.